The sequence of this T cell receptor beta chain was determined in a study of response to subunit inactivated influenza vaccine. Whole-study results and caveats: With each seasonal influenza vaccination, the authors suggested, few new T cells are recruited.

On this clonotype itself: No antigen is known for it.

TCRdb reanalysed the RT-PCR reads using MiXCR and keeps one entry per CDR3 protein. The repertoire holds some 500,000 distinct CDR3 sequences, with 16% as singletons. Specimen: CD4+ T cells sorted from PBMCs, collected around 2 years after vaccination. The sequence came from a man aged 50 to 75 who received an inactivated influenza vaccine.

The CDR3 nucleotides are TGCGCCAGCAGCCAGGGGACCCTGAGGAATGAAAAACTGTTTTTT. It is translated as CASSQGTLRNEKLFF. The chain employs TRBV4-1 and TRBJ1-4; D is perhaps TRBD1 (5 bases). The CDR3 is 15 amino acids. V dropped 3 bases and J dropped 5 bases, with 13 bases sitting between them. CDR1 and CDR2 (germline): MGHRA, YSYEKL.